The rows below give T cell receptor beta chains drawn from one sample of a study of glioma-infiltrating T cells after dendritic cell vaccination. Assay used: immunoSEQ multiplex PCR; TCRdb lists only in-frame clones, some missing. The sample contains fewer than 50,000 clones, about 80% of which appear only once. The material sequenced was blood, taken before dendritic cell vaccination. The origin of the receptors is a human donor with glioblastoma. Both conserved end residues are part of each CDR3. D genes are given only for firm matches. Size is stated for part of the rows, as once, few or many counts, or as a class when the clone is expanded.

cdr3_nt: TGCGCCAGCAGCTTGGGGACAGGGCCGGCAAAACTGTTTTTT; cdr3_aa: CASSLGTGPAKLFF; cdr3_length: 14; v_call: TRBV5-1; clone_size: -; j_call: TRBJ1-4; d_call: TRBD1
cdr3_nt: TGCAGCATAGGTCCGGGACAGGGTTCCTACGAGCAGTACTTC; cdr3_aa: CSIGPGQGSYEQYF; cdr3_length: 14; v_call: TRBV29-1; clone_size: -; j_call: TRBJ2-7; d_call: TRBD1
cdr3_nt: TGTGCCAGCAGCTCGGGGTGGGACAGGGAGGCAGATACGCAGTATTTT; cdr3_aa: CASSSGWDREADTQYF; cdr3_length: 16; v_call: TRBV5-6; clone_size: -; j_call: TRBJ2-3; d_call: TRBD1
cdr3_nt: TGTGCCAGCAGTGGGGATACTAGCGGGGGCACAGATACGCAGTATTTT; cdr3_aa: CASSGDTSGGTDTQYF; cdr3_length: 16; v_call: TRBV2; clone_size: -; j_call: TRBJ2-3; d_call: TRBD2
cdr3_nt: TGTGCCAGCAGCTTGGGGACAGGGATCCAAGAGACCCAGTACTTC; cdr3_aa: CASSLGTGIQETQYF; cdr3_length: 15; v_call: TRBV5-8; clone_size: -; j_call: TRBJ2-5; d_call: TRBD1
cdr3_nt: TGTGCCAGTAAGGAGATTAATTCACCCCTCCACTTT; cdr3_aa: CASKEINSPLHF; cdr3_length: 12; v_call: TRBV19; clone_size: -; j_call: TRBJ1-6; d_call: -
cdr3_nt: TGTGCCAGCACCAGCCGGGAGAGGGACACTGAAGCTTTCTTT; cdr3_aa: CASTSRERDTEAFF; cdr3_length: 14; v_call: TRBV27; clone_size: few; j_call: TRBJ1-1; d_call: -
cdr3_nt: TGTGCCAGCAGTTTTAGTTCGCGGGGGCGCCGCACCGGGGAGCTGTTTTTT; cdr3_aa: CASSFSSRGRRTGELFF; cdr3_length: 17; v_call: TRBV27; clone_size: once; j_call: TRBJ2-2; d_call: -
cdr3_nt: TGTGCCAGCTCAGCGCGACAGGAGGCCTACGAGCAGTACTTC; cdr3_aa: CASSARQEAYEQYF; cdr3_length: 14; v_call: TRBV18; clone_size: -; j_call: TRBJ2-7; d_call: -
cdr3_nt: TGTGCCTGGAGGTTAAGCGGGGGGTCCTACGAGCAGTACTTC; cdr3_aa: CAWRLSGGSYEQYF; cdr3_length: 14; v_call: TRBV30; clone_size: -; j_call: TRBJ2-7; d_call: TRBD2